A single sample is the source of the 5 T cell receptor beta chains below, sequenced in a study of blood T cell repertoires in COVID-19. Assay used: immunoSEQ multiplex PCR; TCRdb lists only in-frame clones, some missing. The data show around 95,000 clones, with roughly 79% seen just once and about an eighth held by the top ten. The sample was peripheral blood. The receptor source for this set is a woman aged 70-85 years with acute or convalescent COVID-19.

This rearrangement joins TRBV30 to TRBJ1-2; 7 bases match TRBD1. V lost 5 bases, J lost 7 bases, and 7 bases stayed unmatched. In germline, CDR1 is GTSNPN, CDR2 SVGIG (reference sequence). CDR3 length equals 12 residues. CDR3 sequence (DNA): TGTGCCTGGGCTGGGACAGAGGCTGGCTACACCTTC. It is translated as CAWAGTEAGYTF. The full variable domain, its missing parts supplied by reference TRBV30 and TRBJ1-2, is SQTIHQWPATLVQPVGSPLSLECTVEGTSNPNLYWYRQAAGRGLQLLFYSVGIGQISSEVPQNLSASRPQDRQFILSSKKLLLSDSGFYLCAWAGTEAGYTFGSGTRLTVV.

The chain has TRBV2 and TRBJ1-4, with 7 bases identical to TRBD1. The V gene's germline CDR1 is SNHLY and CDR2 FYNNEI. The CDR3 is made up of 14 amino acids. V was pared by 3 bases and J by 3 bases, with 1 base of the junction left unmatched. DNA for the CDR3: TGTGCCAGCAGTGACGGGACAGCTAATGAAAAACTGTTTTTT. Encoded protein: CASSDGTANEKLFF. The complete variable domain, with remaining parts taken from reference TRBV2 and TRBJ1-4, reads EPEVTQTPSHQVTQMGQEVILRCVPISNHLYFYWYRQILGQKVEFLVSFYNNEISEKSEIFDDQFSVERPDGSNFTLKIRSTKLEDSAMYFCASSDGTANEKLFFGSGTQLSVL.

This clone appeared a single time. This chain connects TRBV6-2 or TRBV6-3 to TRBJ1-2; perhaps TRBD1 as D (6 bases). The CDR3 extends over 11 amino acids. Germline V gene lookup returns CDR1 MNHEY and CDR2 SVGEGT. Trimming took off 5 bases at V and 8 bases at J, with 9 bases between the two ends. The CDR3 loop is CASSRGGGYTF. The CDR3 DNA follows: TGTGCCAGCAGTAGAGGGGGAGGCTACACCTTC.

The chain recombines TRBV5-6 with TRBJ2-7; 10 bases agree with TRBD1. The CDR3 totals 14 residues. The germline gives CDR1 SGHDT, CDR2 YYEEEE. Losses at the gene ends were 3 bases for V and 5 bases for J; bases not matched to a gene: 5. CDR3 coding DNA: TGTGCCAGCAGCTCCGGGACAGGGGCCCACGAGCAGTACTTC. Protein sequence: CASSSGTGAHEQYF.

This clone was seen more than once but under ten times. This sequence joins TRBV4-3 and TRBJ1-1; D is undetermined. Trimming shortened V by 0 bases and J by 5 bases, and 10 bases separated the two germline ends. The CDR3 contains 14 residues. Germline CDR1 and CDR2: LGHNA and YSLEER. The CDR3 DNA is TGCGCCAGCAGCCAAGATGGCCGAGGGACTGAAGCTTTCTTT. Protein: CASSQDGRGTEAFF.